This TCR beta chain was observed in a study of cytomegalovirus exposure and HLA in healthy donors. Findings of the study overall: The HLA-A and HLA-B alleles of most subjects were reportedly predicted accurately from TCR beta sequences. TCR beta V segments were, for the most part, productive about 87% or about 30% of the time in an earlier analysis.

The PCR ran on 60 Vbeta and 13 Jbeta primers. Original data processing: Approximately 73 million unique TCR beta chains, 9 million to 11 million shared, were counted in a later analysis. Here immunoSEQ multiplex PCR was the method, and the copy in TCRdb shows in-frame clones only, minus some. V, J and clone size were drawn from that table, and D and trimming were deduced from the DNA. The sample contains over 70,000 clones, 75% to 85% of which appear only once. With regard to this clone: Its antigen is undetermined.

The specimen sequenced was PBMCs. The sequence was obtained from a man between 18 and 29 years old in good health and CMV-seronegative.

CDR3 in amino acids: CASNKEGQGNSPLHF. The CDR3 region has the DNA TGTGCCAGCAATAAAGAGGGACAGGGAAATTCACCCCTCCACTTT. The genes are TRBV27 and TRBJ1-6, with 9 bases matching TRBD1. This CDR3 comprises 15 residues. The germline gives CDR1 MNHEY, CDR2 SMNVEV (reference sequence). V shed 7 bases, J shed 7 bases, and the junction held 8 bases outside the gene matches.